Below, 2 T cell receptor beta chains from the same sample are listed, as sequenced in a study of cytomegalovirus exposure and HLA in healthy donors. Primers included in the PCR were 60 Vbeta and 13 Jbeta primers. Clones were sequenced by immunoSEQ multiplex PCR, and TCRdb holds only the in-frame ones, with some missing. The table gives around 140,000 clones; the top ten clones make up 0.8% to 1% of it. Material for sequencing was PBMCs. The receptors here all came from a male donor in good health and CMV-seronegative.

On this clone itself: A junction end diverges from the germline sequence, so it may reflect a read error. The chain links TRBV9 to TRBJ1-2; unclear D gene. Per germline, CDR1 SGDLS and CDR2 YYNGEE. CDR3 size: 13 residues. The CDR3 sequence: CASTVSLREGYTF. The DNA for the CDR3 is TGTGCCAGCACCGTATCTTTAAGGGAGGGCTACACCTTC.

The genes are TRBV7-9 and TRBJ2-1, with D unclear. The CDR3 has 13 residues. CDR1 is SEHNR, CDR2 FQNEAQ, per germline (reference sequence). V shed 5 bases and J shed 10 bases, with 15 bases lying between them. The CDR3 is CASSLTDFGEQFF. Here the CDR3 DNA reads TGTGCCAGCAGCCTCACCGACTTCGGGGAGCAGTTCTTC.